This entry features one T cell receptor beta chain sequence. Its cognate antigen is unknown. Germline V gene data show CDR1 as SGHAT and CDR2 as FQNNGV. The CDR3 length is 14 residues. The V and J ends lost 3 bases and 4 bases respectively, with 10 bases between them. Clones were read by immunoSEQ multiplex PCR, and TCRdb kept only the in-frame ones, dropping some. The sample lists about 29,000 clones, just over 70% seen once, with roughly 4% in the top ten. This sample is drawn from a study of PD-1 blockade in classical Hodgkin lymphoma. Study results and caveats: Complete responders entered with baseline diversity on par with newly diagnosed patients, the results showed.

Every patient experienced relapse after autologous stem cell transplantation, and brentuximab vedotin exposure varied. The receptor was derived from a human donor with classical Hodgkin lymphoma. Here the sequenced sample was peripheral blood mononuclear cells (PBMCs), taken before the second cycle of nivolumab. This chain uses TRBV11-2 with TRBJ1-3, with D unclear. DNA for the CDR3: TGTGCCAGCAGCTTGGGCAGCCTAGGAAACACCATATATTTT. Translated: CASSLGSLGNTIYF.